Listed below are T cell receptor beta chains from one sample, sequenced in a study of blood T cell repertoires in COVID-19. Produced via immunoSEQ multiplex PCR; TCRdb's table is partial and in-frame only. Here the sample spans 100,000 to 140,000 clones, 75% to 95% being singletons. Sequenced material: peripheral blood. The origin of the receptors is a woman aged 25 to 39 with acute or convalescent COVID-19. The CDR3 runs from the conserved cysteine through the conserved F or W. The D gene is left open where the match is weak. The size entry is marked missing in some rows and otherwise reads once, few, many or a size class.

V gene	J gene	D gene	clone size	CDR3 DNA	CDR3 protein
TRBV14	TRBJ1-1	TRBD1	NA	TGTGCCAGCAGCCCGACAGGGTCCGCCATCAGGGCTTTCTTT	CASSPTGSAIRAFF
TRBV7-9	TRBJ2-1	NA	NA	TGTGCCAGCAGCCCGCTGGGGCTTGATATTTACAATGAGCAGTTCTTC	CASSPLGLDIYNEQFF
TRBV19	TRBJ1-5	NA	NA	TGTGCCAGTAGTATGCAGGACTATAGCAATCAGCCCCAGCATTTT	CASSMQDYSNQPQHF
TRBV7-9	TRBJ1-6	NA	NA	TGTGCCAGCAGCTTTGGTGGGGGGATCTATAATTCACCCCTCCACTTT	CASSFGGGIYNSPLHF
TRBV19	TRBJ2-3	NA	NA	TGTGCCAGTAGTAGCGGGAGCACAGATACGCAGTATTTT	CASSSGSTDTQYF
TRBV18	TRBJ1-1	NA	NA	TGTGCCAGCTCACCCACTCAACATCGGGGAGGCACTGAAGCTTTCTTT	CASSPTQHRGGTEAFF
TRBV6-6	TRBJ1-6	TRBD1	NA	TGTGCCAGCAGCCCCAGGGGGAGCAATTCACCCCTCCACTTT	CASSPRGSNSPLHF
TRBV11-2	TRBJ1-2	NA	NA	TGTGCCAGCAGCCAGCCAAGGGTACAGGGCGACTATGGCTACACCTTC	CASSQPRVQGDYGYTF
TRBV6-5	TRBJ2-2	NA	NA	TGTGCCAGCAGTTACTTCGTCACTCATACCGGGGAGCTGTTTTTT	CASSYFVTHTGELFF
TRBV11-2	TRBJ2-1	TRBD2	NA	TGTGCCAGCAGCTTAGCCGGGGGGAATGAGCAGTTCTTC	CASSLAGGNEQFF
TRBV30	TRBJ2-7	NA	NA	TGTGCCTGGAGTGGAGGTTGGGCCTACGAGCAGTACTTC	CAWSGGWAYEQYF
TRBV19	TRBJ1-3	NA	NA	TGTGCCAGTAGTATGGGCCAGAACTCTGGAAACACCATATATTTT	CASSMGQNSGNTIYF
TRBV4-3	TRBJ2-1	NA	few	TGCGCCAGCAGCCAAGAGGCGGTGCGGATCGGCGGAGAGCAGTTCTTC	CASSQEAVRIGGEQFF
TRBV28	TRBJ1-2	TRBD1	NA	TGTGCCAGCAGGCCAGGGGGACCGGGACTCTCCACGAGGGGCTACACCTTC	CASRPGGPGLSTRGYTF
TRBV6-5	TRBJ1-4	NA	NA	TGTGCCAGCAGTTACCTTCCGGGCCGGGGACATCCAGATTTT	CASSYLPGRGHPDF
TRBV5-1	TRBJ2-3	TRBD2	NA	TGCGCCAGCAGCCGAGGACTAGCGGGGGCCGGGGGGACAGATACGCAGTATTTT	CASSRGLAGAGGTDTQYF
TRBV2	TRBJ2-7	TRBD1	NA	TGTGCCAGCAGCGGACAGGGTCGGTACGAGCAGTACTTC	CASSGQGRYEQYF
TRBV15	TRBJ2-7	NA	NA	TGTGCCACCAGCAGAGACCCACTCCGGGACAAGGACTTC	CATSRDPLRDKDF
TRBV6-5	TRBJ2-1	NA	NA	TGTGCCACCGCCGGGGGGCTGGTATCCTACAATGAGCAGTTCTTC	CATAGGLVSYNEQFF
TRBV5-4	TRBJ2-7	TRBD2	NA	TGTGCCAGCAGGGTAGCCGGGACTAGCGGTCTCTACGAGCAGTACTTC	CASRVAGTSGLYEQYF
TRBV30	TRBJ1-4	TRBD1	NA	TGTGCCTGGAGTGGCAGGACAGGGTCTTACGAAAAACTGTTTTTT	CAWSGRTGSYEKLFF
TRBV9	TRBJ2-2	NA	NA	TGTGCCAGCAGCGTAGTAGGGGATACCGGGGAGCTGTTTTTT	CASSVVGDTGELFF
TRBV7-2	TRBJ1-5	TRBD1	NA	TGTGCCAGCAGCTTAGTGGGGACAGGGGAAGGTCAGCCCCAGCATTTT	CASSLVGTGEGQPQHF
TRBV6-5	TRBJ2-1	TRBD2	NA	TGTGCCAGCAGTTACAGAGCGGGAGAGGGCAATGAGCAGTTCTTC	CASSYRAGEGNEQFF
TRBV28	TRBJ1-5	NA	NA	TGTGCCAGCAGTTTATTTCCAGGGTTTAGCAATCAGCCCCAGCATTTT	CASSLFPGFSNQPQHF
TRBV30	TRBJ2-1	NA	NA	TGTGCCTGGAGGAGGAATGAGCAGTTCTTC	CAWRRNEQFF
TRBV6-5	TRBJ1-2	NA	NA	TGTGCCAGCAGCCTCAGGGTTAACTATGGCTACACCTTC	CASSLRVNYGYTF
TRBV30	TRBJ2-3	TRBD2	NA	TGTGCCTGGACTAGCGGGAGAACAGATACGCAGTATTTT	CAWTSGRTDTQYF
TRBV13	TRBJ1-2	NA	NA	TGTGCCAGCAGCTTAAACAGGGTTAACTATGGCTACACCTTC	CASSLNRVNYGYTF
TRBV19	TRBJ2-7	NA	once	TGTGCCAGTAGTGGATCAACGGGCGGGAAGTTCTCCTACGAGCAGTACTTC	CASSGSTGGKFSYEQYF
TRBV9	TRBJ2-7	TRBD2	NA	TGTGCCAGCAGCGTAGCTGAGCGGGGGGGCTCCTACGAGCAGTACTTC	CASSVAERGGSYEQYF
TRBV30	TRBJ1-3	NA	NA	TGTGCCTGGAGTGTACTAATCTCTGGAAACACCATATATTTT	CAWSVLISGNTIYF
TRBV28	TRBJ1-1	TRBD1	NA	TGTGCCAGCAGTTTATTTGACAGGGGGCTTAAAACTGAAGCTTTCTTT	CASSLFDRGLKTEAFF
TRBV6-4	TRBJ2-3	TRBD1	NA	TGTGCCAGCAGTGTAAATCCGGGACAGGGGGATACGCAGTATTTT	CASSVNPGQGDTQYF
TRBV2	TRBJ2-7	TRBD2	NA	TGTGCCAGCTCACAGCGGGGGCTCTCCTACGAGCAGTACTTC	CASSQRGLSYEQYF
TRBV6-5	TRBJ2-7	NA	NA	TGTGCCAGCAACAATATCCCCGCGGCGATCTACGAGCAGTACTTC	CASNNIPAAIYEQYF
TRBV19	TRBJ2-2	TRBD2	NA	TGTGCCAGTAGAGGACCGGGACTAGCTTCTGACACCGGGGAGCTGTTTTTT	CASRGPGLASDTGELFF
TRBV6-6	TRBJ2-7	TRBD2	NA	TGTGCCAGCACCTTAGCGGGAGCTATGTACTTC	CASTLAGAMYF
TRBV27	TRBJ1-5	NA	once	TGTGCCAGCAGTACACACAGGGTAGGACAGCCCCAGCATTTT	CASSTHRVGQPQHF
TRBV7-3	TRBJ2-1	TRBD2	NA	TGTGCCAGCAGCTTAAGTCTAGCGGGGGATAGCTCCTACAATGAGCAGTTCTTC	CASSLSLAGDSSYNEQFF
TRBV23-1	TRBJ2-2	NA	NA	TGCGCCAGCAGTCAATCAGGCAGGGTCTCCGGGGAGCTGTTTTTT	CASSQSGRVSGELFF
TRBV12-3/TRBV12-4	TRBJ1-6	NA	NA	TGTGCCAGCAGTTTGCCCGGGGGACCCCTCCACTTT	CASSLPGGPLHF
TRBV27	TRBJ1-1	TRBD1	NA	TGTGCCAGCAGTTCCCCCCGGGACAGGGTTTCATCTGAAGCTTTCTTT	CASSSPRDRVSSEAFF
TRBV9	TRBJ2-2	TRBD1	few	TGTGCCAGCAGCTCTCGGGACAGGGTGGGAGCGGGAAGCACCGGGGAGCTGTTTTTT	CASSSRDRVGAGSTGELFF
TRBV27	TRBJ2-6	NA	NA	TGTGCCAGCAGCTTGTCGGTTTCTGGGGCCAACGTCCTGACTTTC	CASSLSVSGANVLTF
TRBV4-2	TRBJ2-5	NA	NA	TGTGCCAGCAGCCAGAGGAGGGGTTCAGAGACCCAGTACTTC	CASSQRRGSETQYF
TRBV11-2	TRBJ1-1	TRBD1	NA	TGTGCCAGCAGCCTGGGACAGGCGGTTGAAGCTTTCTTT	CASSLGQAVEAFF
TRBV6-5	TRBJ1-2	NA	once	TGTGCCAGCAGTTACTCTTCAGTCCAATATGGCTACACCTTC	CASSYSSVQYGYTF
TRBV11-2	TRBJ1-2	NA	once	TGTGCCAGCAGCTTAGATCGGTGGGGCAGTATTGACTATGGCTACACCTTC	CASSLDRWGSIDYGYTF
TRBV27	TRBJ1-4	NA	NA	TGTGCCAGCATGGACATCGCAACTAATGAAAAACTGTTTTTT	CASMDIATNEKLFF